This TCR beta chain was sequenced in a study of regulatory T cells in long-lasting Graves disease. Researchers made TCR beta libraries by using iRepertoire HTBI primers and running Arm-PCR on CDR3 regions. TCRdb independently ran MiXCR on the multiplex PCR reads; one entry per CDR3 protein. The repertoire holds approximately 400,000 distinct CDR3 sequences, approximately 15% seen once, with under 9% in the top ten. As to time point: newly diagnosed GD, antithyroid drugs for less than 3 months. Generation of the TCR library employed RNA extracted from PBMCs. V lost 5 bases and J lost 2, with 15 bases in between. Germline V gives CDR1 MDHEN, CDR2 SYDVKM. The CDR3 has 15 residues. A further study also used this sample, focusing on T cells in Graves' hyperthyroidism and ophthalmopathy. As that report states: Those patients with uncontrolled infection, other autoimmune disease, pregnancy or lactation were excluded.

The source material was peripheral blood mononuclear cells (PBMCs), sampled at new diagnosis, from a patient treated with antithyroid drugs. The V and J genes are TRBV28 and TRBJ1-1; TRBD1 might be the D (6 bases). This clonotype was sampled from a woman between 40 and 55 years old with Graves disease. CDR3 nucleotide sequence: TGTGCCAGCAGTCCTCAGGGAGGGGGAAACACTGAAGCTTTCTTT. This encodes CASSPQGGGNTEAFF.